Given below is one T cell receptor (beta chain) in context. Per the original data handling: Nucleated cell number was recorded as an estimate derived from reference gene primer amplification. Repertoires were generated with immunoSEQ multiplex PCR, while TCRdb's copy carries only in-frame clones and drops some. V and J calls and clone size are as listed in that table; D and trimming were resolved from the DNA. The data contain fewer than 400,000 clones, about 85% of them singletons. This record belongs to a study of blood T cell repertoires in COVID-19. Study context: Material from acute and convalescent COVID-19 was sourced from the United States, Italy and Spain. Sources were T cells, B-cell-depleted T cells, or PBMCs; the material itself was cDNA or gDNA.

V lost 1 base and J lost 3, with 10 bases in between. The CDR3 has 15 amino acids. Germline V CDR1 and CDR2: SGHDN, FVKESK. The sequence derives from a woman aged 18-30 years with acute or convalescent COVID-19. The sequencing input was peripheral blood. This chain connects TRBV14 to TRBJ2-1; no reliable D call. The CDR3, as DNA: TGTGCCAGCAGCCAAGGTTCCGTTGTCTACAATGAGCAGTTCTTC. This sequence encodes CASSQGSVVYNEQFF.